These 17 T cell receptor beta chains originate from one sample sequenced in a study of memory CD4+ T cells and cytomegalovirus serostatus (dated by TCRdb to between 2018 and 2021). Receptor amplification or capture employed the immunoSEQ multiplex PCR assay. Sourced from immuneACCESS, this table was stored by TCRdb with only in-frame sequences that have V and J called. A share of the clones is absent; for the studies checked, an unresolved V gene accounts for under half, and the remainder has no known explanation. This sample gives over 40,000 clones in total; 82% of them show up just once. The top ten constitute over 0.55% of the sample. A FACSAria II was used to sort memory CD4+ T cells, defined as single viable CD3+CD4+CD8-CD45RO+ cells. Sequencing used memory CD4+ T cells from blood. Source of these receptors: an adult in good health and CMV-seronegative.

In its sample, this clone was seen once. The chain joins TRBV2 to TRBJ2-3; possible D gene TRBD1, 6 bases. The CDR3 runs 13 residues. Between the trimmed V and J ends, which lost 7 bases and 2 bases, there was a span of 10 bases. Per the germline V gene, CDR1 is SNHLY and CDR2 is FYNNEI. The CDR3 protein is CASNGQYTDTQYF. The DNA of the CDR3 is TGTGCCAGCAATGGACAGTACACAGATACGCAGTATTTT. Full variable domain (missing parts from reference TRBV2 and TRBJ2-3): EPEVTQTPSHQVTQMGQEVILRCVPISNHLYFYWYRQILGQKVEFLVSFYNNEISEKSEIFDDQFSVERPDGSNFTLKIRSTKLEDSAMYFCASNGQYTDTQYFGPGTRLTVL.

V is TRBV7-2 and J is TRBJ2-4; tentative D call: TRBD2 (5 bases). The germline gives CDR1 SGHTA, CDR2 FQGNSA. There are 14 residues in the CDR3. V was shortened by 2 bases and J by 7 bases, with 12 bases between the two germline ends. This chain's CDR3 is CASSLFVASNIQYF. CDR3 sequence (DNA): TGTGCCAGCAGCTTATTCGTAGCGAGCAACATTCAGTACTTC.

This clone was seen once. The chain is built from TRBV7-2 and TRBJ2-3, with a tentative D call TRBD2 (6 bases). Germline CDR1 and CDR2: SGHTA and FQGNSA. Trimming pared 1 base from V and 3 bases from J, leaving 11 bases between. The length of the CDR3 is 15 residues. In DNA, the CDR3 is TGTGCCAGCAGCTTAGGGGTGGCGGGGACAGATACGCAGTATTTT. Translated, it gives CASSLGVAGTDTQYF.

V is TRBV5-4 and J is TRBJ1-3; D is unclear. Per germline, CDR1 SGHNT and CDR2 YYREEE (reference sequence). V was trimmed by 0 bases and J by 8 bases, leaving 12 bases between them. This CDR3 has 14 amino acids. CDR3 DNA: TGTGCCAGCAGCTTGGTAGGGTCCACGGACACCATATATTTT. This translates into CASSLVGSTDTIYF.

This chain uses TRBV9 with TRBJ1-1; D call uncertain. V gave up 0 bases and J gave up 0 bases, with 12 bases separating them. CDR3 length equals 16 residues. The germline gives CDR1 SGDLS, CDR2 YYNGEE. The CDR3 region has the DNA TGTGCCAGCAGCGTAGGCGTGGGCGGGATGAACACTGAAGCTTTCTTT. Translation: CASSVGVGGMNTEAFF.

V gene TRBV2 combines with J gene TRBJ1-6; D is unresolved. V was pared by 9 bases and J by 8 bases, with 8 bases between. CDR3 length: 11 residues. Germline V lookup: CDR1 SNHLY, CDR2 FYNNEI. Here the CDR3 reads CASTSYSPLHF. DNA for the CDR3: TGTGCCAGTACTTCCTATTCACCCCTCCACTTT.

This rearrangement joins TRBV6-5 to TRBJ2-1, with TRBD1 identical over 9 bases. Germline values: CDR1 MNHEY, CDR2 SVGAGI. V lost 2 bases to trimming and J lost 5 bases; unmatched junction nucleotides: 1. CDR3 length: 14 amino acids. The DNA of the CDR3 is TGTGCCAGCAGTTACAGGGACAGGGACAATGAGCAGTTCTTC. It yields the protein CASSYRDRDNEQFF.

The chain links TRBV10-3 to TRBJ1-2; 10 bases map to TRBD1. The CDR3 covers 16 residues. Germline assignment: CDR1 ENHRY and CDR2 SYGVKD. Unmatched junction bases numbered 9, after V lost 4 bases and J lost 4 bases. The CDR3 region has the DNA TGTGCCATCAGTGGGGGGACAGGGGACTTTGGCTATGGCTACACCTTC. Residues: CAISGGTGDFGYGYTF.

The chain links TRBV11-2 to TRBJ2-7; D call uncertain. The CDR3 runs to 16 residues. With 5 bases removed from V and 0 bases from J, the gap between germline ends came to 17 bases. CDR1 and CDR2 (germline): SGHAT, FQNNGV. The CDR3 spells CASSQRNLRDSYEQYF. As DNA, the CDR3 is TGTGCCAGCAGCCAAAGGAACCTCCGTGACTCCTACGAGCAGTACTTC.

The chain links TRBV5-1 to TRBJ2-6, with D maybe TRBD1 (6 bases). Germline values: CDR1 SGHRS, CDR2 YFSETQ. The CDR3 has 14 residues. Trimming took 5 bases from V and 0 from J, leaving 6 bases between them. The DNA of the CDR3 is TGCGCCAGCAGGGACAGCTCTGGGGCCAACGTCCTGACTTTC. It translates to CASRDSSGANVLTF.

This chain connects TRBV7-9 to TRBJ1-1; a possible D gene is TRBD1 (5 bases). The ends were cut back, 2 bases at V and 3 bases at J, with 7 bases in the middle. The germline V gene encodes CDR1 SEHNR and CDR2 FQNEAQ (reference sequence). This CDR3 comprises 13 residues. The CDR3 sequence is CASSLPQDTEAFF. DNA of the CDR3: TGTGCCAGCAGCTTACCACAGGACACTGAAGCTTTCTTT.

V and J are TRBV7-9 and TRBJ2-1, with D tentatively TRBD2 (6 bases). Trimming took 2 bases from V and 10 from J, leaving 12 bases between them. The CDR3 covers 13 residues. Germline V gene lookup returns CDR1 SEHNR and CDR2 FQNEAQ (reference sequence). The CDR3 nucleotides are TGTGCCAGCAGCTTACCGTCAGGAGGGGAGCAGTTCTTC. It yields the protein CASSLPSGGEQFF. The variable domain in full, completed from reference TRBV7-9 and TRBJ2-1, reads DTGVSQNPRHKITKRGQNVTFRCDPISEHNRLYWYRQTLGQGPEFLTYFQNEAQLEKSRLLSDRFSAERPKGSFSTLEIQRTEQGDSAMYLCASSLPSGGEQFFGPGTRLTVL.

The rearrangement links TRBV6-1 to TRBJ1-2; 10 bases line up with TRBD1. J was trimmed by 6 bases and V by 6 bases; bases with no gene match: 7. Germline lookup yields CDR1 MNHNS and CDR2 SASEGT. This CDR3 spans 14 amino acids. The CDR3 region is CASSEPGTGDGYTF. In nucleotides, the CDR3 is TGTGCCAGCAGCGAACCCGGGACAGGGGATGGCTACACCTTC.

The rearrangement links TRBV19 to TRBJ1-5; 11 nucleotides line up with TRBD1. Germline lookup yields CDR1 LNHDA and CDR2 SQIVND (reference sequence). The CDR3 length is 14 residues. The junction had 1 base not matched to a gene; V was cut back by 4 bases and J by 5 bases. The CDR3 loop is CASSTDRGHQPQHF. The CDR3 nucleotides read TGTGCCAGTAGTACGGACAGGGGGCATCAGCCCCAGCATTTT.

The rearrangement joins TRBV5-1 to TRBJ1-4, with D unclear. CDR1 and CDR2 from the germline V gene are SGHRS and YFSETQ. With 4 bases removed from V and 0 bases from J, the gap between germline ends came to 7 bases. This CDR3 comprises 14 residues. CDR3 nucleotide sequence: TGCGCCAGCAGCCACAGAGCAACTAATGAAAAACTGTTTTTT. Encoded protein: CASSHRATNEKLFF.

The CDR3 DNA sequence: TGTGCCAGCAGCCCCATGTCCGGGCGGACCCAGTACTTC. Protein sequence: CASSPMSGRTQYF. The chain couples TRBV7-2 to TRBJ2-5; D not certain. The germline V gene has CDR1 SGHTA and CDR2 FQGNSA. The CDR3 runs 13 residues. V was cut by 5 bases and J by 7 bases, with 14 bases left in between.

The rearrangement uses TRBV19 and TRBJ1-1; D unclear. V lost 6 bases and J 0 bases, leaving 11 bases between the germline ends. This CDR3 has 14 residues. Germline V gives CDR1 LNHDA, CDR2 SQIVND (reference sequence). In DNA, the CDR3 is TGTGCCAGTAGATCCGGGGTTATGAACACTGAAGCTTTCTTT. Translated, it gives CASRSGVMNTEAFF. The whole variable domain, filled in from reference TRBV19 and TRBJ1-1, reads DGGITQSPKYLFRKEGQNVTLSCEQNLNHDAMYWYRQDPGQGLRLIYYSQIVNDFQKGDIAEGYSVSREKKESFPLTVTSAQKNPTAFYLCASRSGVMNTEAFFGQGTRLTVV.